This TCR beta chain is from a study of T cells in Graves' hyperthyroidism and ophthalmopathy. Study-wide context: Specimen type is peripheral blood, collected at initial diagnosis prior to any treatment. Study-level points and caveats: Most clonotypes that expanded in the thyroid above 0.001 also showed up in blood.

Worth noting for this clonotype: Its antigen is not known. A much larger clone lies one base from this, so it may be a read error.

CDR3 length: 17 residues. Per the germline V gene, CDR1 is SGHTA and CDR2 is FQGNSA. The ends were cut back, 2 bases at V and 7 bases at J, with 21 bases in the middle. Amplified TCR beta CDR3 regions derived from RNA transcripts. The HTBI primer set was used in a first-round RT-PCR of the TCR CDR3. One entry per CDR3 protein, called by TCRdb with MiXCR from the multiplex PCR reads. The sample holds hundreds of thousands of distinct CDR3 sequences, about a sixth seen once. Duration under 3 months, a NOSPECS grade of at least 4, and a Clinical Activity Score of at least 3 characterized the ophthalmopathy patients.

The V call is TRBV7-2, the J call TRBJ2-1, with D maybe TRBD1 (6 bases). The sequencing input was blood. The receptor was isolated from a woman between 40 and 55 years old with Graves' ophthalmopathy. CDR3 residues: CTSSLSLQGHRRNEQFF. Written as DNA, the CDR3 is TGTACCAGCAGCTTAAGTCTACAGGGACATAGAAGAAATGAGCAGTTCTTC.